This T cell receptor (beta chain) is from a study of technical replicates of blood from a handful of donors. Sequenced by immunoSEQ multiplex PCR; TCRdb stores in-frame clones only, minus some. This table has about 75,000 clones, around 97% appearing once. V was pared by 5 bases and J by 2 bases, with 13 bases between. CDR3 size: 14 residues. CDR1 SGHNT and CDR2 YYREEE come from the germline V gene (reference sequence). Sequencing used T cells isolated from PBMCs. The source of this sequence is a human donor in good health. The chain links TRBV5-4 to TRBJ1-2; D perhaps matches TRBD1 (6 bases). This CDR3 is CASRLTGSNYGYTF. CDR3 nucleotide sequence: TGTGCCAGCAGACTTACAGGGTCCAACTATGGCTACACCTTC.